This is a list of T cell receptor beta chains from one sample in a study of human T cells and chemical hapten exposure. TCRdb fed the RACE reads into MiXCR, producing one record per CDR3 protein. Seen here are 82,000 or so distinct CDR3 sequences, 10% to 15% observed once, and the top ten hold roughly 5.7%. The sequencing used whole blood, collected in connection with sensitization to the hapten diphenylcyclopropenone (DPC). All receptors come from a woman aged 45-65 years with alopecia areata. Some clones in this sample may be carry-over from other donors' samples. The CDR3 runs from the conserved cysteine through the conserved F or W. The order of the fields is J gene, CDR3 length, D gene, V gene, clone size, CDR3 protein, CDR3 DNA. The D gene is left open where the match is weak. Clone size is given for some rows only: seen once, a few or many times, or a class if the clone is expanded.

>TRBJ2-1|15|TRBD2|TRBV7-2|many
CASSLDSGRADEQFF
TGTGCCAGCAGCTTAGATAGCGGGAGGGCCGATGAGCAGTTCTTC
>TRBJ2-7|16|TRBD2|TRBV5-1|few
CASSILSTSGRGEQYF
TGCGCCAGCAGCATTCTTTCGACTAGCGGGAGAGGCGAGCAGTACTTC
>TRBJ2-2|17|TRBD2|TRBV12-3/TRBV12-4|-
CASTSGLAGGNTGELFF
TGTGCCAGCACCTCAGGACTAGCGGGAGGCAACACCGGGGAGCTGTTTTTT
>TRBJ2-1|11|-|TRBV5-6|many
CASSSRDEQFF
TGTGCCAGCAGCTCGAGGGATGAGCAGTTCTTC
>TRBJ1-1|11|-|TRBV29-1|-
CSVGVNTEAFF
TGCAGCGTTGGGGTAAACACTGAAGCTTTCTTT
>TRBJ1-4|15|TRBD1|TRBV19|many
CATGTGHTTNEKLFF
TGTGCCACGGGGACAGGGCATACAACTAATGAAAAACTGTTTTTT
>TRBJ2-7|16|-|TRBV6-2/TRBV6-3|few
CASSYGPGLRTYEQYF
TGTGCCAGCAGTTACGGGCCGGGGCTGAGAACCTACGAGCAGTACTTC
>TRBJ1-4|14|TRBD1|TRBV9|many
CASSVTGTAEKLFF
TGTGCCAGCAGCGTGACCGGGACAGCTGAAAAACTGTTTTTT
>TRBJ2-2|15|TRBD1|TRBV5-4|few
CASSLGQGKAGELFF
TGTGCCAGCAGCTTGGGACAGGGGAAGGCCGGGGAGCTGTTTTTT
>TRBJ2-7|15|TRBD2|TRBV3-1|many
CASSQGTSGFYEQYF
TGTGCCAGCAGCCAAGGGACTAGCGGTTTCTACGAGCAGTACTTC
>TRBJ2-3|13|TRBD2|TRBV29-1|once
CSVEEAGKYTQYF
TGCAGCGTTGAAGAAGCGGGAAAGTATACGCAGTATTTT
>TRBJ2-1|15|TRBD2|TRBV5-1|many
CASSKTSGRANEQFF
TGCGCCAGCAGCAAGACTAGCGGGAGGGCAAATGAGCAGTTCTTC
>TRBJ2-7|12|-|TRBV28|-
CASRRLSYEQYF
TGTGCCAGCAGGCGCCTAAGTTACGAGCAGTACTTC
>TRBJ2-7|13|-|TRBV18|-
CASSAGQTYEQYF
TGTGCCAGCTCAGCCGGACAGACCTACGAGCAGTACTTC
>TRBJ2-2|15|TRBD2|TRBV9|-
CASSVRLAETGELFF
TGTGCCAGCAGCGTCCGACTAGCGGAGACCGGGGAGCTGTTTTTT
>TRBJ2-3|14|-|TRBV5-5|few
CASSLFASTDTQYF
TGTGCCAGCAGCTTGTTTGCGAGCACAGATACGCAGTATTTT
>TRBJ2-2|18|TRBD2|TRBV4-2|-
CASSQDGLAGGNTGELFF
TGTGCCAGCAGCCAAGATGGCCTAGCGGGAGGGAACACCGGGGAGCTGTTTTTT
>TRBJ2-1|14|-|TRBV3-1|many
CASSQVARYNEQFF
TGTGCCAGCAGCCAAGTAGCGCGGTACAATGAGCAGTTCTTC
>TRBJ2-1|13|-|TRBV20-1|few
CSATGINYNEQFF
TGCAGTGCTACCGGGATAAACTACAATGAGCAGTTCTTC
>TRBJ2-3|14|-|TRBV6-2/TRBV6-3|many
CASSPRLAGDTQYF
TGTGCCAGCAGTCCCCGCCTAGCCGGCGATACGCAGTATTTT
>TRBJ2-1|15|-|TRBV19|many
CASSRQLYTYNEQFF
TGTGCCAGTAGTAGGCAACTATACACCTACAATGAGCAGTTCTTC
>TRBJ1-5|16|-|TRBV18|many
CASSPGAGDSNQPQHF
TGTGCCAGCTCACCAGGGGCAGGCGATAGCAATCAGCCCCAGCATTTT
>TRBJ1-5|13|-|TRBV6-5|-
CASSYGGSQPQHF
TGTGCCAGCAGTTACGGGGGATCTCAGCCCCAGCATTTT
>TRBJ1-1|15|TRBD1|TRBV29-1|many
CSVATSGGADTEAFF
TGCAGCGTTGCGACGTCAGGGGGCGCGGACACTGAAGCTTTCTTT
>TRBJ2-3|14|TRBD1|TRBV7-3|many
CASSGGTGLFTQYF
TGTGCCAGCAGCGGCGGGACAGGACTGTTTACGCAGTATTTT
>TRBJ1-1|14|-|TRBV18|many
CASSPSPDRTEAFF
TGTGCCAGCTCACCATCCCCAGACCGCACTGAAGCTTTCTTT
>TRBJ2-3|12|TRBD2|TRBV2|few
CASSGRTDTQYF
TGTGCCAGTAGCGGGAGAACAGATACGCAGTATTTT
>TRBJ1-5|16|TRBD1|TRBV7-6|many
CASSTREGAFNQPQHF
TGTGCCAGCAGCACTAGAGAGGGGGCTTTCAATCAGCCCCAGCATTTT
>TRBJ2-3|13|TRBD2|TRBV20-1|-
CSASLAGADTQYF
TGCAGTGCCTCGCTAGCGGGAGCAGATACGCAGTATTTT
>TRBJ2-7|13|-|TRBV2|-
CASATSGPYEQYF
TGTGCCAGCGCAACCTCGGGCCCCTACGAGCAGTACTTC
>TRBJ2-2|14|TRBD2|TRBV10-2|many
CATMSSGRTGELFF
TGCGCCACTATGTCTAGCGGGAGGACCGGGGAGCTGTTTTTT
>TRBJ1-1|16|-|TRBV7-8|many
CASSLRHMGLNTEAFF
TGTGCCAGCAGCTTACGTCATATGGGCCTCAACACTGAAGCTTTCTTT
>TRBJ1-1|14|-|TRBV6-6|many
CASSYGGASTEAFF
TGTGCCAGCAGTTACGGGGGCGCCTCGACTGAAGCTTTCTTT
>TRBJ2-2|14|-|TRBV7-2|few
CASSFSLGTGELFF
TGTGCCAGCAGCTTCTCTCTAGGGACCGGGGAGCTGTTTTTT
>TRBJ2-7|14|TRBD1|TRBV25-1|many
CASSKPGQPNEQYF
TGTGCCAGCAGTAAACCGGGACAGCCTAACGAGCAGTACTTC
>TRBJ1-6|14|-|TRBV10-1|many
CASSRTGNNSPLHF
TGCGCCAGCAGCCGAACAGGCAATAATTCACCCCTCCACTTT
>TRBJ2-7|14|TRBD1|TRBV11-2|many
CASSSRTGVNEQYF
TGTGCCAGCAGCTCGAGGACAGGGGTCAACGAGCAGTACTTC
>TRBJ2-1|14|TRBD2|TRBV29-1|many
CSVVAGSLYNEQFF
TGCAGCGTCGTAGCGGGGAGCCTCTACAATGAGCAGTTCTTC
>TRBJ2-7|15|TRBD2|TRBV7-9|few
CASSLAGSGRNEQYF
TGTGCCAGCAGCTTAGCTGGGAGCGGGAGGAACGAGCAGTACTTC
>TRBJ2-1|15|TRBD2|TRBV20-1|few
CSAEILAGGGNEQFF
TGCAGTGCTGAAATTCTAGCGGGAGGGGGGAATGAGCAGTTCTTC
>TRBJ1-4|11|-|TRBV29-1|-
CSVGVQGKLFF
TGCAGCGTCGGAGTTCAGGGGAAACTGTTTTTT
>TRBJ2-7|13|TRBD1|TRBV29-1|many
CSVGSQGAYEQYF
TGCAGCGTTGGTAGTCAGGGGGCCTACGAGCAGTACTTC
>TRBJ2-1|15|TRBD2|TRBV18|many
CASSFLAGGDNEQFF
TGTGCCAGCTCATTTCTAGCGGGAGGGGACAATGAGCAGTTCTTC
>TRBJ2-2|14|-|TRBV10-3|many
CAISEMSNTGELFF
TGTGCCATCAGTGAGATGAGTAACACCGGGGAGCTGTTTTTT
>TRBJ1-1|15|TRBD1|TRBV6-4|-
CASRAQGQTDGEAFF
TGTGCCAGCAGAGCTCAGGGACAGACGGACGGTGAAGCTTTCTTT
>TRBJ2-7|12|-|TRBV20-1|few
CSACRECYEQYF
TGCAGTGCGTGCAGGGAATGCTACGAGCAGTACTTC
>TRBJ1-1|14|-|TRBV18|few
CASSPTWGNTEAFF
TGTGCCAGCTCACCTACTTGGGGGAACACTGAAGCTTTCTTT
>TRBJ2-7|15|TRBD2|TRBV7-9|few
CASSVSGRGIYEQYF
TGTGCCAGCAGCGTGAGCGGGAGAGGGATCTACGAGCAGTACTTC